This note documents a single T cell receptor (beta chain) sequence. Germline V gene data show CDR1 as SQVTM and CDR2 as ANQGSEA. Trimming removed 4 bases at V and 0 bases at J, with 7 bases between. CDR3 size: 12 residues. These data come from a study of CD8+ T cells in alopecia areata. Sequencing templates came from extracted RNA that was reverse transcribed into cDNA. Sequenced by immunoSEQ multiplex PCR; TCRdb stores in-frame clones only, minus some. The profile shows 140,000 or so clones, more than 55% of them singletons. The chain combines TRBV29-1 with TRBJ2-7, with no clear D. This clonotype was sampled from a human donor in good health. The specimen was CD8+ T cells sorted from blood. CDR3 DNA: TGCAGCGTTGGTGGGGACTCCTACGAGCAGTACTTC. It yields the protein CSVGGDSYEQYF.